One T cell receptor (beta chain) is described in this entry. Its antigen is as yet unknown. This table comes from immunoSEQ multiplex PCR, and its TCRdb copy is limited to in-frame clones, with some not included. The data contain some 51,000 clones, about nine tenths of them singletons. This sample is drawn from a study of T cells in localized non-small cell lung cancer. General study points: Uninvolved adjacent lung, not tumor, had the highest T cell clonality. Of the top 100 tumor clones, median 57 were in adjacent lung, 25 to 30 among its top 100.

The receptor comes from a woman aged 35-70 years with stage I lung adenocarcinoma. Sequenced material: peripheral blood, taken before any cancer treatment.

DNA of the CDR3: TGTGCCAGCAGTCCTATTGCAGTACTCTATGGCTACACCTTC. Its protein is CASSPIAVLYGYTF. The gene calls are TRBV28 and TRBJ1-2; D gene ambiguous. This CDR3 is built from 14 residues. Per germline, CDR1 MDHEN and CDR2 SYDVKM. The ends were cut back, 5 bases at V and 4 bases at J, with 14 bases in the middle.